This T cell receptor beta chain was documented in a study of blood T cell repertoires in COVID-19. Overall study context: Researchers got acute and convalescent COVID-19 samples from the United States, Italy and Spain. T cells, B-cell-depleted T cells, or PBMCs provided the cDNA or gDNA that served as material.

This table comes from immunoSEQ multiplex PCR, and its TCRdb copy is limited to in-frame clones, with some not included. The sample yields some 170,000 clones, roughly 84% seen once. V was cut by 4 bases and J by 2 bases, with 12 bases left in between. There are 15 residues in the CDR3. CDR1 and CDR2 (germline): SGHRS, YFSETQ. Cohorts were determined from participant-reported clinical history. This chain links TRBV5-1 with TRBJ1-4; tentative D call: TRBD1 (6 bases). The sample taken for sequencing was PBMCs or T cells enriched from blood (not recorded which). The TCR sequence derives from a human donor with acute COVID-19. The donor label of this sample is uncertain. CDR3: CASSINQGTNEKLFF. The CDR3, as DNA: TGCGCCAGCAGCATAAATCAGGGGACTAATGAAAAACTGTTTTTT.